Listed below are T cell receptor beta chains from one sample, sequenced in a study of identical twins. TCRdb reprocessed the 5' RACE reads via MiXCR and lists one record per CDR3 protein. The table lists approximately 700,000 distinct CDR3 sequences, 15% to 20% of them singletons. The same data also went into a second study, on T cells expressing NK-cell markers.

The specimen sequenced was PBMCs. The receptors here all came from a woman aged 18 to 35 in good health. Both conserved end residues are trimmed from each CDR3.

>TRBV5-6|TRBJ2-7
ASSLVGQGEVTPY
>TRBV2|TRBJ2-5
ASRPGTDQETQY
>TRBV20-1|TRBJ2-1
CARPPPAGRLIDEQF
>TRBV7-2|TRBJ2-2
ASSLPGGSLTGELF
>TRBV10-3|TRBJ1-1
AISETGTEAF
>TRBV7-2|TRBJ2-5
ASSPGDSGKTQY
>TRBV6-1|TRBJ2-7
ASSDDGTGFFGEQY
>TRBV5-1|TRBJ2-7
ASSEGHTYEQY
>TRBV2|TRBJ1-1
ASSPPERVPSEAF
>TRBV7-2|TRBJ2-7
ASSLNSGTYEQY
>TRBV2|TRBJ2-1
ASSGPSVDEQF
>TRBV4-2|TRBJ2-5
ASRRRTSEETQY
>TRBV5-1|TRBJ1-5
ASSLGQGDQPQH
>TRBV11-2|TRBJ2-5
ASTDTGTGREETQY
>TRBV18|TRBJ2-5
ASSPSSAEVN
>TRBV12-3/TRBV12-4|TRBJ1-1
ASSFVRTEAF
>TRBV5-6|TRBJ2-3
ASSYFWAEPDTQY
>TRBV6-5|TRBJ2-7
AAGREY
>TRBV6-1|TRBJ1-2
ASRATQGNYGYT
>TRBV7-9|TRBJ1-2
ASSLAIGDGYT
>TRBV7-9|TRBJ1-6
ASSWGTGSLSPLH
>TRBV7-2|TRBJ2-7
ANSLTSGRLYEQY
>TRBV5-1|TRBJ2-2
ASSTDGNTGELF
>TRBV20-1|TRBJ2-1
SARGGGRAPSEQF
>TRBV20-1|TRBJ2-5
SAFAGTSQETQY
>TRBV12-3/TRBV12-4|TRBJ2-6
ASSRYVEVSGANVLT